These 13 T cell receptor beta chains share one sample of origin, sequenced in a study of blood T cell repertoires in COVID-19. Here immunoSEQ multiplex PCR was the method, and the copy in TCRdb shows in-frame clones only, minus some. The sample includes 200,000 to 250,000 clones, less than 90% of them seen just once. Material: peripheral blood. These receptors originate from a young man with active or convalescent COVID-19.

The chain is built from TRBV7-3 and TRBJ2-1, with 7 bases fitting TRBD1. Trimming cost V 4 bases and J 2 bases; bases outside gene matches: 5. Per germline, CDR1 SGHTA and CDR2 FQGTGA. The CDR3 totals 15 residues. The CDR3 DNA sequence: TGTGCCAGCAGCTATCTAGGGGGCCCCTACAATGAGCAGTTCTTC. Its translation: CASSYLGGPYNEQFF.

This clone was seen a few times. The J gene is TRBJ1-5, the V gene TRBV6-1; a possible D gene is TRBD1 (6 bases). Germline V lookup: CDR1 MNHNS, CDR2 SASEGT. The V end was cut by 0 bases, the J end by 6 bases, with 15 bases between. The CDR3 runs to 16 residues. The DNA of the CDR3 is TGTGCCAGCAGTGAAGCTGCTGGGGGGGGCGGTCAGCCCCAGCATTTT. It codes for CASSEAAGGGGQPQHF.

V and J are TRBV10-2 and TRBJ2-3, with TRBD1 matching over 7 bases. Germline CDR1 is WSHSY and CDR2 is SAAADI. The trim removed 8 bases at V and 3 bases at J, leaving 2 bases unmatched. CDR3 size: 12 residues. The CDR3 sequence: CASRTGTDTQYF. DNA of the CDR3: TGCGCCAGCCGGACAGGTACAGATACGCAGTATTTT.

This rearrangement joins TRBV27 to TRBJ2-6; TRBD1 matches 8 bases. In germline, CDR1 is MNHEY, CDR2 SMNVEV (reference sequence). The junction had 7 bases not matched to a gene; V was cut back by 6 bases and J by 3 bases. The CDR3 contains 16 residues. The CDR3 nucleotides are TGTGCCAGCAGCACCGGACAGGGTCGTGGGGCCAACGTCCTGACTTTC. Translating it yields CASSTGQGRGANVLTF.

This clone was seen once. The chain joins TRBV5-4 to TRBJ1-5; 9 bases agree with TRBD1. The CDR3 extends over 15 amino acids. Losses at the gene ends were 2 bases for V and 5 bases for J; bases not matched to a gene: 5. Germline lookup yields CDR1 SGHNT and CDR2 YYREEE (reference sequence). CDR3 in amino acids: CASSLQGAGDQPQHF. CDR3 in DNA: TGTGCCAGCAGCTTACAGGGGGCGGGGGATCAGCCCCAGCATTTT.

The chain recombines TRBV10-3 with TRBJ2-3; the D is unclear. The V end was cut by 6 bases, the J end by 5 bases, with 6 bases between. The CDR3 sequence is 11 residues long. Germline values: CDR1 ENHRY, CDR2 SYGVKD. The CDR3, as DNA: TGTGCCATCAGAAAGCAAGATACGCAGTATTTT. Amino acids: CAIRKQDTQYF.

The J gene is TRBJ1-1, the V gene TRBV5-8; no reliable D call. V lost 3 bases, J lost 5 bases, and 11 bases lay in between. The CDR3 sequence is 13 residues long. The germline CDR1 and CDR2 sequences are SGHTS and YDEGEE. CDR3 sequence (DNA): TGTGCCAGCAGCTGGCAGGTCCGGACTGAAGCTTTCTTT. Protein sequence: CASSWQVRTEAFF.

The CDR3 sequence is CASLYQETQYF. CDR3 sequence (DNA): TGTGCCAGCCTCTACCAAGAGACCCAGTACTTC. The chain recombines TRBV28 with TRBJ2-5, with D hard to call. This CDR3 is 11 amino acids long. The V end was cut by 8 bases, the J end by 0 bases, with 4 bases between. The germline V gene encodes CDR1 MDHEN and CDR2 SYDVKM.

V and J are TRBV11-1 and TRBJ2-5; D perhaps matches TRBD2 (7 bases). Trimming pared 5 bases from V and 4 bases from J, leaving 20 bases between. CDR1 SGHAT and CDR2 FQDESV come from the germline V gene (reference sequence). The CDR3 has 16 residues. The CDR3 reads CASSLLAKGVGETQYF. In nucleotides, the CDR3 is TGTGCCAGCAGCCTACTAGCGAAGGGGGTCGGAGAGACCCAGTACTTC. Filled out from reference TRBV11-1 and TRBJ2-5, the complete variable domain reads EAEVAQSPRYKITEKSQAVAFWCDPISGHATLYWYRQILGQGPELLVQFQDESVVDDSQLPKDRFSAERLKGVDSTLKIQPAELGDSAMYLCASSLLAKGVGETQYFGPGTRLLVL.

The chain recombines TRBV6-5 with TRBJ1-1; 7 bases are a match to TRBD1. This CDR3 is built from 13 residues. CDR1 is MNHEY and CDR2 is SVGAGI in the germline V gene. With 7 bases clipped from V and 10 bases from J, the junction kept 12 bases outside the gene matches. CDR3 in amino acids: CASTRQGSLLAFF. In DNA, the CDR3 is TGTGCCAGCACACGACAGGGTTCTTTGCTAGCTTTCTTT.

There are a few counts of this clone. This chain's CDR3 is CASSIPREAGNTIYF. The CDR3 DNA reads TGTGCCAGCAGCATACCGAGGGAAGCTGGAAACACCATATATTTT. The chain uses TRBV28 and TRBJ1-3; D is unclear. Germline assignment: CDR1 MDHEN and CDR2 SYDVKM. This CDR3 has 15 residues. The V gene lost 6 bases and the J gene lost 2 bases, with 14 bases spanning the gap.

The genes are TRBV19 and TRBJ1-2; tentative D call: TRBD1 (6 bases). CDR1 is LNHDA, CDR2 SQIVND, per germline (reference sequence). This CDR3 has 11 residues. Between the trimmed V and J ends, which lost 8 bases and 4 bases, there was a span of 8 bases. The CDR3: CASRTAYGYTF. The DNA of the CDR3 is TGTGCCAGTCGGACAGCCTATGGCTACACCTTC.

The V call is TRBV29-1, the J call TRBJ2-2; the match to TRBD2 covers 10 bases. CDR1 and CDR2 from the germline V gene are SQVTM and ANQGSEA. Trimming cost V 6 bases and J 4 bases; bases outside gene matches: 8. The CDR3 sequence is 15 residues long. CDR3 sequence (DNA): TGCAGCGTCATGATGGAGCGGGAGGGCACCGGGGAGCTGTTTTTT. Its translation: CSVMMEREGTGELFF.